This T cell receptor beta chain derives from a study of cytomegalovirus exposure and HLA in healthy donors. Overall study: Genetic ancestry analysis placed more than 80% of the approximately 390 donors that were genotyped in the Caucasian-associated cluster. General observations from the study: An analysis was carried out at a later point. It showed that HLA-associated TCR beta chains were more clonally expanded than equally common non-associated chains. Later work found that TCR association rates differed between HLA loci; DRB1 had the most and HLA-C the fewest.

This PCR relied on a set of 60 Vbeta primers and 13 Jbeta primers. Data came from immunoSEQ multiplex PCR; TCRdb stores just in-frame clones and leaves some out. In the table there are approximately 110,000 clones, about 74% of which are singletons. As regards this clone: Antigen: not known.

Between the trimmed V and J ends, which lost 0 bases and 2 bases, there was a span of 8 bases. Germline loops: CDR1 MNHEY, CDR2 SVGAGI. This CDR3 contains 14 residues. Likely unrecorded immune exposures existed in these nominally healthy donors. V usage is TRBV6-5 and J usage is TRBJ2-7; D unclear. Sequencing was done on a sample of PBMCs. The clonotype originates from a woman aged 45-65 years in good health and CMV-seropositive. The CDR3 coding sequence is TGTGCCAGCAGTTACTCGGGCAGGACCTACGAGCAGTACTTC. This translates into CASSYSGRTYEQYF.